The 24 T cell receptor beta chains given below trace back to one sample, sequenced in a study of CD8 T cells in ankylosing spondylitis. Their target antigens are unknown. Overall study findings and caveats: Blood of patients with ankylosing spondylitis appeared to be characterized by a TCR beta motif of several highly homologous variants.

A single record per CDR3 protein comes from TCRdb applying MiXCR to the 5' RACE reads. The sample lists some 450,000 distinct CDR3 sequences, more than 15% occurring once. Material for sequencing was blood, either unsorted or a sorted T cell fraction (not recorded which). These receptors came from a male donor with ankylosing spondylitis.

The gene calls are TRBV6-5 and TRBJ1-3, with a weak D call TRBD1 (6 bases). The V gene lost 4 bases and the J gene lost 2 bases, with 12 bases spanning the gap. The CDR3 runs 15 residues. Germline V gene data show CDR1 as MNHEY and CDR2 as SVGAGI. CDR3 loop: CASSSKRTAGNTIYF. DNA of the CDR3: TGTGCCAGCAGTTCTAAAAGGACAGCTGGAAACACCATATATTTT.

This clonotype was counted between two and nine times. The V and J genes are TRBV9 and TRBJ2-2, with D perhaps matching TRBD1 or TRBD2 (5 bases each). Germline assignment: CDR1 SGDLS and CDR2 YYNGEE. The CDR3 runs 17 residues. V lost 3 bases, J lost 0 bases, and 15 bases lay in between. The CDR3 DNA reads TGTGCCAGCAGCGGATACCAGGGACCCCCGAACACCGGGGAGCTGTTTTTT. Its protein product is CASSGYQGPPNTGELFF.

This clonotype came up a few times. The chain has TRBV7-2 and TRBJ1-5; D possibly corresponds to TRBD1 (5 bases). Looked up from germline, CDR1 is SGHTA and CDR2 is FQGNSA. Trimming took 5 bases from V and 9 from J, leaving 11 bases between them. CDR3 length: 12 amino acids. CDR3 sequence: CASSPPGLPQHF. The CDR3 DNA reads as TGTGCCAGCAGCCCCCCGGGGCTGCCCCAGCATTTT.

Written as DNA, the CDR3 is TGTGCCAGCAGACGGGTTCTAGCGGGAGTCGAGCAGTACTTC. As protein: CASRRVLAGVEQYF. The rearrangement uses TRBV5-6 and TRBJ2-7; 10 nucleotides line up with TRBD2. Germline values: CDR1 SGHDT, CDR2 YYEEEE. V lost 5 bases and J lost 6; bases outside the gene matches: 8. This CDR3 has 14 amino acids.

This clonotype was recorded a few times. The V call is TRBV5-1, the J call TRBJ2-1, with D perhaps matching TRBD1 (5 bases). The CDR3 length is 15 residues. Looked up from germline, CDR1 is SGHRS and CDR2 is YFSETQ. Trimming stripped 4 bases from V and 2 bases from J, with 13 bases between. In DNA, the CDR3 is TGCGCCAGCAGCGACCCTTCAGGGACCTACAATGAGCAGTTCTTC. Protein product: CASSDPSGTYNEQFF. Full variable domain (missing parts from reference TRBV5-1 and TRBJ2-1): KAGVTQTPRYLIKTRGQQVTLSCSPISGHRSVSWYQQTPGQGLQFLFEYFSETQRNKGNFPGRFSGRQFSNSRSEMNVSTLELGDSALYLCASSDPSGTYNEQFFGPGTRLTVL.

This rearrangement joins TRBV20-1 to TRBJ2-1, with TRBD2 as a possible D gene (6 bases). The germline V gene encodes CDR1 DFQATT and CDR2 SNEGSKA (reference sequence). The V end was cut by 1 base, the J end by 4 bases, with 8 bases between. The CDR3 has 13 amino acids. CDR3 region: CSARGDSYNEQFF. CDR3 coding DNA: TGCAGTGCTAGAGGGGACTCTTACAATGAGCAGTTCTTC.

This clonotype turned up a few times. J is TRBJ2-7 and V is TRBV11-1; D remains ambiguous. CDR1 is SGHAT and CDR2 is FQDESV in the germline V gene (reference sequence). Trimming stripped 2 bases from V and 0 bases from J, with 11 bases between. The CDR3 is made up of 15 amino acids. Here the CDR3 DNA reads TGTGCCAGCAGCTTAATAGCTTCGAGCTCCTACGAGCAGTACTTC. Translated, it gives CASSLIASSSYEQYF.

This clonotype was found a few times. This chain joins TRBV4-1 and TRBJ1-4; D unresolved. The CDR3 is 19 amino acids. V was shortened by 0 bases and J by 7 bases, with 24 bases between the two germline ends. CDR1 and CDR2 (germline): MGHRA, YSYEKL. As DNA, the CDR3 is TGCGCCAGCAGCCAAGATCTTGAAAGTGCGACCGCGAAATTTGAAAAACTGTTTTTT. Protein: CASSQDLESATAKFEKLFF.

The table lists this clonotype with a few counts. The V call is TRBV5-1, the J call TRBJ2-1; tentatively, D is TRBD2 (5 bases). V gave up 2 bases and J gave up 4 bases, with 10 bases separating them. The germline V gene encodes CDR1 SGHRS and CDR2 YFSETQ. CDR3 length: 14 amino acids. The CDR3 reads CASSFDYPYNEQFF. DNA of the CDR3: TGCGCCAGCAGCTTTGACTACCCATACAATGAGCAGTTCTTC.

J is TRBJ2-5 and V is TRBV5-5, with a possible D match to TRBD1 (6 bases). The CDR3 length is 15 residues. CDR1 is SGHKS, CDR2 YYEKEE, per germline (reference sequence). The V and J ends lost 4 bases and 2 bases respectively, with 15 bases between them. This CDR3 reads CASSIGQLQQETQYF. The CDR3 DNA follows: TGTGCCAGCAGCATCGGACAGTTACAGCAAGAGACCCAGTACTTC.

The chain carries TRBV15 and TRBJ1-5, with a weak D call TRBD1 (6 bases). Per the germline V gene, CDR1 is LNHNV and CDR2 is YYDKDF (reference sequence). The CDR3 has 15 residues. Trimming stripped 0 bases from V and 4 bases from J, with 10 bases between. CDR3 sequence: CATSRDRQGNQPQHF. CDR3 nucleotides: TGTGCCACCAGCAGAGATAGGCAGGGGAATCAGCCCCAGCATTTT.

CDR3 DNA: TGTGCCAGCTCAACCCCGAACAACTACAATGAGCAGTTCTTC. Translated, it gives CASSTPNNYNEQFF. V and J are TRBV18 and TRBJ2-1; D gene unclear. The CDR3 length is 14 residues. Trimming cost V 5 bases and J 3 bases, with 11 bases left between them. CDR1 and CDR2 from the germline V gene are KGHSH and LQKENI.

This clonotype turned up a few times. CDR3 sequence: CASSLGLDSLWSYTF. In DNA, the CDR3 is TGCGCCAGCAGCTTGGGGCTGGACAGCCTCTGGAGCTACACCTTC. The V and J genes are TRBV5-1 and TRBJ1-2; possible D gene TRBD1, 6 bases. Germline values: CDR1 SGHRS, CDR2 YFSETQ. V dropped 0 bases and J dropped 9 bases, with 18 bases sitting between them. The CDR3 runs to 15 residues.

Many counts were recorded for this clonotype. The genes are TRBV20-1 and TRBJ1-1; 9 bases map to TRBD1. CDR3 length: 15 amino acids. Germline values: CDR1 DFQATT, CDR2 SNEGSKA (reference sequence). V trimming: 6 bases; J trimming: 3 bases; junction bases outside the gene matches: 11. The DNA of the CDR3 is TGCAGTGCGCTATTACAGGGGGCGAAGGACACTGAAGCTTTCTTT. Protein product: CSALLQGAKDTEAFF.

This clonotype turned up a few times. The rearrangement links TRBV6-4 to TRBJ2-1; no firm D call. With 2 bases removed from V and 2 bases from J, the gap between germline ends came to 7 bases. Looked up from germline, CDR1 is MRHNA and CDR2 is SNTAGT. The length of the CDR3 is 14 residues. Here the CDR3 DNA reads TGTGCCAGCAGTGACAGACACACCTACAATGAGCAGTTCTTC. It encodes CASSDRHTYNEQFF.

The V and J genes are TRBV11-2 and TRBJ2-1; D is perhaps TRBD1 (5 bases). This CDR3 region has 18 residues. CDR1 and CDR2 from the germline V gene are SGHAT and FQNNGV. The V end lost 1 base, the J end lost 4 bases, and 20 bases lay between the germline ends. This CDR3 reads CASSLGSGWGLGYNEQFF. In DNA, the CDR3 is TGTGCCAGCAGCTTAGGATCCGGGTGGGGCCTAGGGTACAATGAGCAGTTCTTC.

V gene TRBV6-2 or TRBV6-3 combines with J gene TRBJ2-7; 7 nucleotides match TRBD2. From germline, CDR1 is MNHEY and CDR2 SVGEGT. This CDR3 region has 15 residues. The V segment lost 6 bases and the J segment 2 bases; nucleotides outside the gene matches: 10. CDR3: CASRKTPAGTYEQYF. In DNA form, the CDR3 reads TGTGCCAGCAGAAAAACCCCAGCGGGGACCTACGAGCAGTACTTC.

CDR3 amino acids: CAWSVGLTGNYGYTF. The CDR3 DNA sequence: TGTGCCTGGAGTGTAGGGCTGACAGGGAACTATGGCTACACCTTC. The V gene is TRBV30, the J gene TRBJ1-2; 7 bases map to TRBD1. CDR1 is GTSNPN and CDR2 is SVGIG in the germline V gene (reference sequence). Germline trimming cut 0 bases from V and 2 bases from J; bases unmatched to any gene: 6. This CDR3 has 15 residues.

The rearrangement joins TRBV28 to TRBJ2-7, with D unclear. The length of the CDR3 is 14 residues. V lost 0 bases and J lost 2, with 8 bases in between. Germline CDR1 is MDHEN and CDR2 is SYDVKM. The CDR3 DNA sequence: TGTGCCAGCAGTTTATGGGCCATACCCTACGAGCAGTACTTC. Its protein is CASSLWAIPYEQYF.

CDR3 DNA sequence: TGTGCCAGCAGATGGACAGAGAGCTCCTACAATGAGCAGTTCTTC. Encoded protein: CASRWTESSYNEQFF. V usage is TRBV7-2 and J usage is TRBJ2-1; possibly TRBD1 for D (6 bases). The CDR3 spans 15 residues. The V and J ends lost 6 bases and 0 bases respectively, with 12 bases between them. Per the germline V gene, CDR1 is SGHTA and CDR2 is FQGNSA.

A few counts support this clonotype. V usage is TRBV11-2 and J usage is TRBJ1-3, with D maybe TRBD1 (6 bases). The V end lost 5 bases, the J end lost 0 bases, and 11 bases lay between the germline ends. The CDR3 runs to 15 residues. Germline CDR1 is SGHAT and CDR2 is FQNNGV. CDR3 residues: CASSKTGTSGNTIYF. The DNA for the CDR3 is TGTGCCAGCAGCAAAACAGGGACCTCTGGAAACACCATATATTTT.

This clonotype was picked up a small number of times. The chain uses TRBV5-1 and TRBJ2-3; 9 bases map to TRBD1. V shed 0 bases and J 7 bases; nucleotides not matched to a gene: 18. Germline CDR1 reads SGHRS; CDR2 reads YFSETQ. The CDR3 totals 19 residues. The CDR3 DNA is TGCGCCAGCAGCTTGGAAAGATTGACAGGACAGGGGTTAAGAAATACGCAGTATTTT. Protein sequence: CASSLERLTGQGLRNTQYF.

The V and J genes are TRBV11-3 and TRBJ2-7; TRBD1 agrees at 7 bases. Germline V gives CDR1 SGHNT, CDR2 YENEEA. After removal of 4 bases from V and 4 bases from J, the junction contained 7 bases not matched to a gene. This CDR3 contains 14 residues. CDR3 residues: CASSSPGQIYEQYF. The DNA for the CDR3 is TGTGCCAGCAGCTCCCCGGGACAGATATACGAGCAGTACTTC.

This clonotype was seen only a few times. This sequence joins TRBV27 and TRBJ1-5; 8 bases are shared with TRBD1. The junction had 5 bases not matched to a gene; V was cut back by 3 bases and J by 4 bases. The CDR3 length is 15 residues. Germline V gene data show CDR1 as MNHEY and CDR2 as SMNVEV (reference sequence). CDR3 sequence reads: CASSFGQGPNQPQHF. In DNA, the CDR3 is TGTGCCAGCAGTTTCGGACAGGGACCAAATCAGCCCCAGCATTTT.